This paragraph covers one T cell receptor (beta chain) sequence. Assay used: immunoSEQ multiplex PCR; TCRdb lists only in-frame clones, some missing. This table holds about 120,000 clones, roughly 89% found once. This entry comes from a study of blood T cell repertoires in COVID-19. The trim removed 4 bases at V and 0 bases at J, leaving 6 bases unmatched. The CDR3 spans 15 residues. Germline V CDR1 and CDR2: SGHDT, YYEEEE. The clonotype comes from a man aged 35 to 55 with acute or convalescent COVID-19. The sequencing sample was made of peripheral blood. This chain uses TRBV5-6 with TRBJ1-1, with 7 bases matching TRBD1. The CDR3 DNA reads as TGTGCCAGCAGCCCGTCGGACAGGATGAACACTGAAGCTTTCTTT. Its protein product is CASSPSDRMNTEAFF.